This is a list of T cell receptor beta chains from one sample in a study of blood T cells in healthy people across ages. Via MiXCR, TCRdb re-called the 5' RACE reads, giving one row per CDR3 protein. The sample contains about 1.1 million distinct CDR3 sequences, under 40% of which appear only once. Sequenced material: blood. The receptors here all came from a man aged 18 to 35 in good health. Each CDR3 is given with its conserved first and last residue. D genes are given only for firm matches. Size tells how often a clone was seen (once, few, many) or the class of an expanded clone, and some rows leave it out.

V: TRBV12-3/TRBV12-4
size: few
J: TRBJ1-4
D: -
CDR3: CASSFRGLDEKLFF
DNA: TGTGCCAGCAGTTTCCGGGGGTTAGATGAAAAACTGTTTTTT

V: TRBV25-1
size: -
J: TRBJ1-2
D: -
CDR3: CASSESARGASYGYTF
DNA: TGTGCCAGCAGTGAATCGGCACGGGGCGCGAGCTATGGCTACACCTTC

V: TRBV20-1
size: -
J: TRBJ2-4
D: -
CDR3: CSARDYRENIQYF
DNA: TGCAGTGCTAGAGACTACAGGGAGAACATTCAGTACTTC

V: TRBV29-1
size: -
J: TRBJ1-2
D: TRBD1
CDR3: CSVEEGAGYTF
DNA: TGCAGCGTAGAAGAGGGGGCAGGCTACACCTTC

V: TRBV19
size: -
J: TRBJ2-6
D: -
CDR3: CASSNDVNSGANVLTF
DNA: TGTGCCAGTAGTAATGATGTTAACTCTGGGGCCAACGTCCTGACTTTC

V: TRBV6-5
size: few
J: TRBJ1-2
D: -
CDR3: CASSLRMGYGYTF
DNA: TGTGCCAGCAGCTTGAGGATGGGGTATGGCTACACCTTC

V: TRBV5-1
size: -
J: TRBJ2-3
D: TRBD1
CDR3: CASSSPTGVGTDTQYF
DNA: TGCGCCAGCAGCTCACCGACAGGGGTTGGCACAGATACGCAGTATTTT

V: TRBV20-1
size: -
J: TRBJ2-7
D: TRBD1
CDR3: CSAVDRGHEQYF
DNA: TGCAGTGCTGTCGACAGGGGGCACGAGCAGTACTTC

V: TRBV28
size: few
J: TRBJ1-2
D: -
CDR3: CASVDNGGGYTF
DNA: TGTGCCAGCGTAGATAACGGGGGTGGCTACACCTTC

V: TRBV7-2
size: many
J: TRBJ1-4
D: -
CDR3: CASSSGGRTNEKLFF
DNA: TGTGCCAGCAGCTCCGGAGGGAGGACTAATGAAAAACTGTTTTTT

V: TRBV7-9
size: few
J: TRBJ2-7
D: -
CDR3: CASSSVGETYEQYF
DNA: TGTGCCAGCAGCTCGGTTGGGGAAACCTACGAGCAGTACTTC

V: TRBV9
size: few
J: TRBJ1-2
D: -
CDR3: CASSPSPGSYGYTF
DNA: TGTGCCAGCAGCCCCTCCCCGGGCTCCTATGGCTACACCTTC

V: TRBV5-1
size: few
J: TRBJ2-7
D: -
CDR3: CASSLRLDLSYNEQYF
DNA: TGCGCCAGCAGCTTGCGTCTGGATCTCTCCTACAATGAGCAGTACTTC

V: TRBV20-1
size: -
J: TRBJ1-4
D: TRBD1
CDR3: CSATQGGDEKLFF
DNA: TGCAGTGCTACCCAGGGGGGGGATGAAAAACTGTTTTTT

V: TRBV20-1
size: -
J: TRBJ1-6
D: -
CDR3: CSAAPRQAPNSPLHF
DNA: TGCAGTGCTGCCCCTAGACAGGCTCCTAATTCACCCCTCCACTTT

V: TRBV9
size: -
J: TRBJ1-2
D: -
CDR3: CASSVEPYGYTF
DNA: TGTGCCAGCAGCGTAGAACCTTATGGCTACACCTTC

V: TRBV20-1
size: few
J: TRBJ2-3
D: -
CDR3: CSASSSVSTDTQYF
DNA: TGCAGTGCTAGTTCGAGCGTCAGCACAGATACGCAGTATTTT

V: TRBV7-9
size: -
J: TRBJ2-4
D: -
CDR3: CASSSSNRVVGKNIQYF
DNA: TGTGCCAGCAGCTCCTCTAACAGGGTTGTAGGCAAAAACATTCAGTACTTC

V: TRBV7-7
size: -
J: TRBJ2-1
D: -
CDR3: CASSPSTVTGRNEQFF
DNA: TGTGCTAGCAGCCCTTCCACCGTAACAGGGCGGAATGAGCAGTTCTTC

V: TRBV14
size: -
J: TRBJ1-1
D: -
CDR3: CASSQERGGWTEAFF
DNA: TGTGCCAGCAGCCAGGAAAGGGGGGGATGGACTGAAGCTTTCTTT

V: TRBV10-2
size: few
J: TRBJ2-1
D: -
CDR3: CASSGGDTYNEQFF
DNA: TGCGCCAGCAGTGGCGGGGATACCTACAATGAGCAGTTCTTC

V: TRBV10-3
size: -
J: TRBJ1-1
D: TRBD1
CDR3: CATTPTGGWNTEASF
DNA: TGTGCCACCACTCCCACAGGGGGCTGGAACACTGAAGCTTCCTTT

V: TRBV7-2
size: -
J: TRBJ2-1
D: TRBD1
CDR3: CASSLPPTGASNEQFF
DNA: TGTGCCAGCAGCTTACCGCCGACAGGGGCTTCAAATGAGCAGTTCTTC

V: TRBV5-1
size: -
J: TRBJ2-3
D: TRBD2
CDR3: CASSIVAGVSTDTQYF
DNA: TGCGCCAGCAGCATAGTAGCGGGGGTGAGCACAGATACGCAGTATTTT

V: TRBV2
size: -
J: TRBJ2-5
D: -
CDR3: CASSEDPEETQYF
DNA: TGTGCCAGCAGTGAAGATCCGGAAGAGACCCAGTACTTC

V: TRBV20-1
size: many
J: TRBJ2-5
D: -
CDR3: CSAEKIGLDERETQYF
DNA: TGCAGTGCCGAAAAGATAGGACTTGATGAAAGAGAGACCCAGTACTTC

V: TRBV29-1
size: -
J: TRBJ2-3
D: TRBD1
CDR3: CSVERQGVTDTQYF
DNA: TGCAGCGTCGAAAGACAGGGGGTGACAGATACGCAGTATTTT

V: TRBV5-1
size: -
J: TRBJ2-5
D: TRBD2
CDR3: CASSFGLAGRETQYF
DNA: TGCGCCAGCAGCTTCGGACTAGCGGGTCGAGAGACCCAGTACTTC

V: TRBV5-1
size: -
J: TRBJ2-1
D: TRBD2
CDR3: CACSSPISGGPYNEQFF
DNA: TGCGCCTGCAGCTCCCCCATTAGCGGGGGGCCTTACAATGAGCAGTTCTTC

V: TRBV18
size: -
J: TRBJ2-1
D: TRBD2
CDR3: CASSPLLAGAASNEQFF
DNA: TGTGCCAGCTCACCACTCCTAGCGGGGGCCGCCAGCAATGAGCAGTTCTTC

V: TRBV6-5
size: few
J: TRBJ2-7
D: -
CDR3: CASIRLGSGEQYF
DNA: TGTGCCAGCATCCGACTGGGAAGTGGAGAGCAGTACTTC

V: TRBV7-8
size: few
J: TRBJ2-1
D: -
CDR3: CASSPYLRGNTYNEQFF
DNA: TGTGCCAGCAGTCCCTACCTCAGGGGTAATACCTACAATGAGCAGTTCTTC

V: TRBV25-1
size: -
J: TRBJ2-1
D: -
CDR3: CASSDPGLGNEQFF
DNA: TGTGCCAGCAGTGACCCAGGGTTGGGGAATGAGCAGTTCTTC

V: TRBV20-1
size: -
J: TRBJ2-3
D: TRBD2
CDR3: CSARTSGGALDTQYF
DNA: TGCAGTGCTAGGACTAGCGGGGGGGCCTTAGATACGCAGTATTTT

V: TRBV14
size: few
J: TRBJ1-2
D: -
CDR3: CASSQDPPFIYGYTF
DNA: TGTGCCAGCAGCCAAGATCCCCCCTTTATCTATGGCTACACCTTC

V: TRBV5-5
size: few
J: TRBJ2-1
D: -
CDR3: CASSLLPGEDEQFF
DNA: TGTGCCAGCAGCTTGCTACCGGGGGAGGATGAGCAGTTCTTC

V: TRBV9
size: -
J: TRBJ1-1
D: -
CDR3: CASSLIPEGVENTEAFF
DNA: TGTGCCAGCAGCTTAATCCCTGAGGGGGTGGAGAACACTGAAGCTTTCTTT

V: TRBV9
size: -
J: TRBJ2-3
D: -
CDR3: CASRPPQTWDTQYF
DNA: TGTGCCTCCCGTCCGCCGCAGACCTGGGATACGCAGTATTTT

V: TRBV11-1
size: many
J: TRBJ2-1
D: TRBD2
CDR3: CASSLTLAGGNEQFF
DNA: TGTGCCAGCAGCTTAACACTAGCGGGGGGGAATGAGCAGTTCTTC

V: TRBV12-3/TRBV12-4
size: -
J: TRBJ1-4
D: TRBD1
CDR3: CASSSDRVGWEKLFF
DNA: TGTGCCAGCAGTTCTGACAGGGTGGGCTGGGAAAAACTGTTTTTT

V: TRBV25-1
size: -
J: TRBJ1-1
D: TRBD1
CDR3: CASSSDLGDREYTAEAFF
DNA: TGTGCCAGCAGCTCAGACCTTGGGGACAGGGAATACACTGCGGAAGCTTTCTTT

V: TRBV7-9
size: -
J: TRBJ1-2
D: -
CDR3: CASSRAIPQRSYTF
DNA: TGTGCCAGCAGCCGCGCGATTCCCCAGAGAAGCTACACCTTC

V: TRBV6-2/TRBV6-3
size: -
J: TRBJ1-1
D: -
CDR3: CASTTHDRTYTEAFF
DNA: TGTGCCAGCACCACTCATGACCGTACGTACACTGAAGCTTTCTTT

V: TRBV5-1
size: few
J: TRBJ2-3
D: -
CDR3: CASSTGTPSTDTQYF
DNA: TGCGCCAGCAGCACTGGGACCCCCAGCACAGATACGCAGTATTTT

V: TRBV29-1
size: once
J: TRBJ2-5
D: -
CDR3: CSVEDLKQGLVDEQYF
DNA: TGCAGCGTTGAAGATCTAAAACAGGGCTTGGTCGATGAGCAGTACTTC

V: TRBV7-2
size: -
J: TRBJ2-3
D: TRBD2
CDR3: CASSPLAGETDTQYF
DNA: TGTGCCAGCAGCCCCTTAGCGGGCGAAACAGATACGCAGTATTTT